One and the same sample provided the 2 T cell receptor beta chains below, sequenced in a study of CD8 T cells in ankylosing spondylitis. From the 5' RACE reads, TCRdb called clonotypes with MiXCR, one entry per CDR3 protein. The profile shows approximately 140,000 distinct CDR3 sequences, approximately 44% of them singletons. The sequenced material came from synovial fluid, either unsorted or a sorted T cell fraction (not recorded which). These receptors all come from a male donor with ankylosing spondylitis.

The gene calls are TRBV12-3 or TRBV12-4 and TRBJ2-3, with TRBD2 identical over 12 bases. With 5 bases clipped from V and 6 bases from J, the junction kept 9 bases outside the gene matches. The CDR3 loop spans 16 amino acids. This CDR3 reads CASSLLAGGSSDTQYF. Written as DNA, the CDR3 is TGTGCCAGCAGTCTGCTAGCGGGAGGGTCTTCTGATACGCAGTATTTT.

The genes are TRBV28 and TRBJ2-1; 12 positions agree with TRBD2. Germline CDR1 reads MDHEN; CDR2 reads SYDVKM. The length of the CDR3 is 20 residues. The V gene end was trimmed by 6 bases and the J gene end by 1 base; junction bases not matched to a gene: 16. The CDR3 DNA sequence: TGTGCCAGCAGCCTTACTCTACTACGACTAGCGGGAGCTTCCTACAATGAGCAGTTCTTC. Translating it yields CASSLTLLRLAGASYNEQFF.